This T cell receptor (beta chain) stems from a study of OX40 agonist ivuxolimab in advanced cancers. Study in general: Dose-escalation patients' cancers were hepatocellular carcinoma, melanoma, renal cell or head and neck cancer. Study-level findings and limits: At 0.1-3.0 mg/kg, partial responders had clonal expansion among the lowest observed.

Blood specimens came from baseline, cycle 4 day 1, and cycle 7 day 1. About this clone itself: Its antigen is currently unknown.

Trimming left V 0 bases short and J 5 bases short, with 16 bases between. Germline V gene lookup returns CDR1 MGHRA and CDR2 YSYEKL. The CDR3 runs to 16 residues. The table came from immunoSEQ multiplex PCR; TCRdb's copy has only in-frame clones and leaves some out. This sample carries approximately 81,000 clones, around 93% of them seen once, and the ten largest clones take 14%. The source is an adult with an advanced solid tumor such as melanoma, head and neck, liver or kidney cancer. The rearrangement links TRBV4-1 to TRBJ2-5; D perhaps matches TRBD1 (7 bases). The material sequenced was CD4+ or CD8+ T cells sorted from blood, taken in a trial of the OX40 agonist ivuxolimab. The DNA for the CDR3 is TGCGCCAGCAGCCAAGATCTTGGCAGGGGGGCGGAGACCCAGTACTTC. Its translation is CASSQDLGRGAETQYF.